Following are 15 T cell receptor beta chains from one sample sequenced in a study of early T cells in non-severe SARS-CoV-2 infection. TCRdb reprocessed the 5' RACE reads with MiXCR, giving one entry per CDR3 protein. Among approximately 70,000 distinct CDR3 sequences listed, around 13% were seen once. Sequencing input: whole blood. These receptors came from an adult who was a healthcare worker with PCR-confirmed SARS-CoV-2 infection or an uninfected control (not recorded which).

V is TRBV28 and J is TRBJ2-3, with 10 bases lining up with TRBD2. The J segment lost 3 bases and the V segment lost 3 bases, leaving 3 bases of the junction unmatched. The CDR3 has 15 residues. Germline V gene sequence: CDR1 MDHEN, CDR2 SYDVKM. As DNA, the CDR3 is TGTGCCAGCAGTTTCCCAGCGGGAGGGACAGATACGCAGTATTTT. Translation gives CASSFPAGGTDTQYF.

This clonotype was found many times. The chain uses TRBV7-9 and TRBJ2-5; D perhaps matches TRBD2 (6 bases). Germline CDR1 and CDR2: SEHNR and FQNEAQ (reference sequence). Deletions cut 7 bases from V and 5 bases from J, with 17 bases between. The CDR3 loop spans 14 amino acids. In DNA, the CDR3 is TGTGCCAGCACCCCCCAACTAGCCCGGGAGACCCAGTACTTC. Protein: CASTPQLARETQYF.

This clonotype occurred many times. The chain couples TRBV5-6 to TRBJ2-2; the D gene is possibly TRBD2 (8 bases). The germline gives CDR1 SGHDT, CDR2 YYEEEE. Trimming removed 4 bases from V and 0 bases from J, with 19 bases in between. The CDR3 spans 18 residues. The CDR3 region has the DNA TGTGCCAGCAGCCTCCGGGACAGACTAGCGTCGAACACCGGGGAGCTGTTTTTT. Protein product: CASSLRDRLASNTGELFF.

This clonotype was detected many times. The V gene is TRBV28, the J gene TRBJ1-1; TRBD1 agrees at 8 bases. The ends lost 7 bases at V and 4 bases at J; junction bases unmatched: 2. The CDR3 loop spans 12 amino acids. The germline V gene encodes CDR1 MDHEN and CDR2 SYDVKM. The DNA for the CDR3 is TGTGCCAGCACACAGGGGGGCACTGAAGCTTTCTTT. Its translation is CASTQGGTEAFF.

In its sample, this clonotype was seen many times. The rearrangement uses TRBV20-1 and TRBJ2-7; TRBD2 agrees at 7 bases. With 0 bases clipped from V and 3 bases from J, the junction kept 8 bases outside the gene matches. This CDR3 region has 15 residues. Germline loops: CDR1 DFQATT, CDR2 SNEGSKA (reference sequence). CDR3: CSARDDRLADYEQYF. The DNA of the CDR3 is TGCAGTGCTAGAGATGACCGGCTAGCGGACTACGAGCAGTACTTC.

This clonotype has at least ten counts. This chain links TRBV19 with TRBJ1-5; possible D gene TRBD1, 6 bases. Germline loops: CDR1 LNHDA, CDR2 SQIVND (reference sequence). The germline V and J ends were trimmed by 5 bases and 5 bases, with 13 bases remaining between them. The CDR3 covers 14 residues. CDR3 in amino acids: CASSFRDIDQPQHF. Here the CDR3 DNA reads TGTGCCAGTAGTTTCCGGGACATCGATCAGCCCCAGCATTTT.

This clonotype was recorded many times. This chain connects TRBV5-4 to TRBJ2-1; the D is unclear. Trimming stripped 3 bases from V and 1 base from J, with 8 bases between. CDR3 length: 14 residues. CDR1 is SGHNT and CDR2 is YYREEE in the germline V gene (reference sequence). CDR3 protein: CASSSSGSYNEQFF. The CDR3 DNA is TGTGCCAGCAGCTCGAGTGGATCCTACAATGAGCAGTTCTTC.

This clonotype was detected many times. J is TRBJ2-6 and V is TRBV28; D remains ambiguous. Per germline, CDR1 MDHEN and CDR2 SYDVKM. Trimming took off 3 bases at V and 1 base at J, with 7 bases between the two ends. The CDR3 is made up of 15 amino acids. CDR3 in DNA: TGTGCCAGCAGTTTCCAGAGGTCTGGGGCCAACGTCCTGACTTTC. Encoded protein: CASSFQRSGANVLTF.

This clonotype showed up many times. The rearrangement links TRBV28 to TRBJ2-5; D not certain. The germline V gene has CDR1 MDHEN and CDR2 SYDVKM. The CDR3 totals 14 residues. Trimming removed 2 bases from V and 1 base from J, with 8 bases in between. The DNA for the CDR3 is TGTGCCAGCAGTTTACGTTTAACCCAAGAGACCCAGTACTTC. It encodes CASSLRLTQETQYF.

This clonotype was found many times. J is TRBJ2-5 and V is TRBV7-9; D ambiguous. CDR1 SEHNR and CDR2 FQNEAQ come from the germline V gene (reference sequence). There are 12 residues in the CDR3. Trimming took 1 base from V and 5 from J, leaving 5 bases between them. The CDR3 loop reads CASSLGFETQYF. The CDR3 DNA follows: TGTGCCAGCAGCTTAGGGTTCGAGACCCAGTACTTC.

There are many counts of this clonotype. The chain recombines TRBV30 with TRBJ1-1; D perhaps matches TRBD1 (5 bases). V was clipped by 2 bases and J by 3 bases, with 13 bases between them. The germline CDR1 and CDR2 sequences are GTSNPN and SVGIG (reference sequence). The length of the CDR3 is 14 residues. DNA of the CDR3: TGTGCCTGGAGTCGGGACTTTAGGGACACTGAAGCTTTCTTT. Its translation: CAWSRDFRDTEAFF.

Many counts were recorded for this clonotype. CDR3 residues: CSARDRSEKLFF. In nucleotides, the CDR3 is TGCAGTGCTAGAGATAGGAGTGAAAAACTGTTTTTT. The chain links TRBV20-1 to TRBJ1-4; D is undetermined. CDR3 length equals 12 residues. CDR1 and CDR2 (germline): DFQATT, SNEGSKA (reference sequence). Deletions cut 0 bases from V and 7 bases from J, with 6 bases between.

This clonotype was seen repeatedly, ten times or more. The rearrangement links TRBV5-1 to TRBJ2-2, with TRBD2 identical over 8 bases. CDR3 length equals 15 residues. Germline CDR1 reads SGHRS; CDR2 reads YFSETQ. Trimming removed 3 bases from V and 4 bases from J; junction bases left unmatched: 5. Here the CDR3 DNA reads TGCGCCAGCAGCTCGGGACTAGGGGGCACCGGGGAGCTGTTTTTT. Its translation: CASSSGLGGTGELFF.

The chain couples TRBV28 to TRBJ1-2, with unresolved D. Germline V gene lookup returns CDR1 MDHEN and CDR2 SYDVKM. The length of the CDR3 is 13 residues. The V gene lost 2 bases and the J gene lost 8 bases, with 12 bases spanning the gap. The CDR3: CASSLMLAQGYTF. CDR3 DNA sequence: TGTGCCAGCAGTTTAATGTTAGCCCAAGGCTACACCTTC.

This clonotype came up many times. This rearrangement joins TRBV20-1 to TRBJ2-1; D is unclear. The CDR3 loop spans 16 amino acids. CDR1 is DFQATT and CDR2 is SNEGSKA in the germline V gene (reference sequence). The V end was cut by 3 bases, the J end by 5 bases, with 20 bases between. CDR3 residues: CSASNPEKARHNEQFF. The DNA for the CDR3 is TGCAGTGCTAGCAATCCGGAGAAGGCTAGACACAATGAGCAGTTCTTC.